One and the same sample provided the 20 T cell receptor beta chains below, sequenced in a study of human T cells and chemical hapten exposure (dated by TCRdb to the early 2020s). The library was prepared using RACE. The reads were generated on a NextSeq 500. TCRdb ran its own pipeline on the public reads, namely fastp trimming at Q25 and MiXCR clone calling, and kept in-frame beta chains. Each CDR3 protein appears once, grouped with its most common genes and DNA. This sample gives 69,000 or so distinct CDR3 sequences in total; around a tenth of them show up just once. The ten largest account for around 7.3% of the sample. This specimen's time point label, per the study, means: patch test 2, 6 weeks after DPC sensitization. Read against the paper, the sample's treatment or condition label means: therapeutic diphenylcyclopropenone sensitization with weekly scalp DPC. Sequenced here: whole blood, sampled in connection with sensitization to the hapten diphenylcyclopropenone (DPC). All receptors derive from a woman aged 45-59 years with alopecia areata. Some clones in this sample may be carry-over from other donors' samples.

The chain combines TRBV20-1 with TRBJ2-7; tentatively, D is TRBD2 (6 bases). V was trimmed by 4 bases and J by 5 bases, leaving 18 bases between them. This CDR3 comprises 14 residues. Germline CDR1 DFQATT, CDR2 SNEGSKA (reference sequence). Here the CDR3 reads CSATPPAGIDEQYF. For the CDR3, the DNA is TGCAGTGCTACCCCGCCCGCGGGAATCGACGAGCAGTACTTC.

This clonotype occurred many times. The genes are TRBV7-9 and TRBJ1-3, with D possibly matching TRBD1 (5 bases). Trimming took 1 base from V and 4 from J, leaving 8 bases between them. The CDR3 has 14 residues. Germline V gene data show CDR1 as SEHNR and CDR2 as FQNEAQ (reference sequence). This CDR3 is CASSLGQQGNTIYF. CDR3 coding DNA: TGTGCCAGCAGCTTAGGACAGCAGGGAAACACCATATATTTT.

This rearrangement joins TRBV6-1 to TRBJ2-6; D unclear. The CDR3 has 15 residues. Germline lookup yields CDR1 MNHNS and CDR2 SASEGT. Trimming left V 3 bases short and J 0 bases short, with 6 bases between. The DNA of the CDR3 is TGTGCCAGCAGTGATCAAGGCTCTGGGGCCAACGTCCTGACTTTC. This gives the protein CASSDQGSGANVLTF.

This clonotype was counted between two and nine times. The chain uses TRBV7-2 and TRBJ2-5; D uncertain. V was clipped by 2 bases and J by 2 bases, with 6 bases between them. Germline-derived CDR1 and CDR2 are SGHTA and FQGNSA. The CDR3 consists of 13 residues. The CDR3 DNA reads TGTGCCAGCAGCTTAAATAGACAAGAGACCCAGTACTTC. Its translation is CASSLNRQETQYF.

A note on this clonotype: Possible read error: a much larger clone is one base away. The rearrangement uses TRBV5-1 and TRBJ2-3; a weak D match, TRBD2 (5 bases). V was cut by 3 bases and J by 3 bases, with 11 bases left in between. Germline lookup yields CDR1 SGHRS and CDR2 YFSETQ. The CDR3 contains 14 residues. The CDR3 bases are TGCGCCAGCAGCTCACTAGTGGGAACAGATACGCAGTATTTT. Encoded protein: CASSSLVGTDTQYF.

This clonotype was seen repeatedly, ten times or more. J is TRBJ1-4 and V is TRBV20-1, with 10 bases identical to TRBD1. The J segment lost 8 bases and the V segment lost 4 bases, leaving 10 bases of the junction unmatched. Germline CDR1 reads DFQATT; CDR2 reads SNEGSKA (reference sequence). This CDR3 has 15 amino acids. CDR3 bases: TGCAGTGCTACAGACAGGGGGCGTTTATCCGAAAAACTGTTTTTT. Protein product: CSATDRGRLSEKLFF.

Ten or more counts support this clonotype. In DNA form, the CDR3 reads TGTGCCAGCAGCCCCCGCGCGAACTCCCAAGAGACCCAGTACTTC. Protein product: CASSPRANSQETQYF. The chain couples TRBV11-2 to TRBJ2-5; unclear D gene. There are 15 residues in the CDR3. Germline loops: CDR1 SGHAT, CDR2 FQNNGV. V dropped 5 bases and J dropped 1 base, with 14 bases sitting between them. The full variable domain, its missing parts supplied by reference TRBV11-2 and TRBJ2-5, is EAGVAQSPRYKIIEKRQSVAFWCNPISGHATLYWYQQILGQGPKLLIQFQNNGVVDDSQLPKDRFSAERLKGVDSTLKIQPAKLEDSAVYLCASSPRANSQETQYFGPGTRLLVL.

This clonotype came up many times. The chain combines TRBV19 with TRBJ2-1, with D perhaps TRBD2 (5 bases). Germline CDR1 reads LNHDA; CDR2 reads SQIVND (reference sequence). CDR3 length equals 14 residues. The germline V and J ends were trimmed by 5 bases and 6 bases, with 14 bases remaining between them. The CDR3 here is CASSLRDRANEQFF. Here the CDR3 DNA reads TGTGCCAGTAGTCTCCGGGATCGTGCCAATGAGCAGTTCTTC.

This clonotype was detected a few times. This sequence joins TRBV5-4 and TRBJ1-4; 8 positions agree with TRBD1. This CDR3 has 16 residues. Per germline, CDR1 SGHNT and CDR2 YYREEE (reference sequence). Trimming removed 5 bases from V and 0 bases from J; junction bases left unmatched: 6. This CDR3 is CASSPGQGSTNEKLFF. CDR3 coding DNA: TGTGCCAGCAGTCCTGGACAGGGATCAACTAATGAAAAACTGTTTTTT.

The sample holds a few counts of this clonotype. The rearrangement joins TRBV18 to TRBJ2-1, with D perhaps matching TRBD2 (5 bases). The germline CDR1 and CDR2 sequences are KGHSH and LQKENI. The CDR3 is 15 residues long. The V and J ends lost 2 bases and 5 bases respectively, with 13 bases between them. The CDR3 nucleotides read TGTGCCAGCTCACCAACGGGAACCCCAAACAATGAGCAGTTCTTC. As protein: CASSPTGTPNNEQFF.

This clonotype has a count of ten or more. The chain links TRBV6-2 or TRBV6-3 to TRBJ1-2; 8 bases line up with TRBD1. Germline V gene sequence: CDR1 MNHEY, CDR2 SVGEGT. The CDR3 sequence is 16 residues long. Losses at the gene ends were 2 bases for V and 6 bases for J; bases not matched to a gene: 11. CDR3 protein: CASSYPRPQGADGYTF. The CDR3 DNA sequence: TGTGCCAGCAGTTACCCTCGGCCCCAGGGGGCGGATGGCTACACCTTC.

This clonotype was observed a few times. This chain links TRBV5-5 with TRBJ1-1; 7 positions agree with TRBD1. Looked up from germline, CDR1 is SGHKS and CDR2 is YYEKEE (reference sequence). This CDR3 spans 14 amino acids. V was clipped by 2 bases and J by 3 bases; unmatched bases: 4. The CDR3, as DNA: TGTGCCAGCAGCTTAGGGACAGCGGACACTGAAGCTTTCTTT. Amino acids: CASSLGTADTEAFF.

This clonotype was counted at least ten times. The chain recombines TRBV20-1 with TRBJ2-1; 13 bases are a match to TRBD2. The CDR3 totals 13 residues. The junction had 11 bases not matched to a gene; V was cut back by 6 bases and J by 15 bases. Germline V gene sequence: CDR1 DFQATT, CDR2 SNEGSKA (reference sequence). DNA for the CDR3: TGCAGTGCCGGGCGGACTAGCGGGGGCCTCGGGTTCTTC. Protein: CSAGRTSGGLGFF.

In this sample, this clonotype turned up many times. The V gene is TRBV6-1, the J gene TRBJ2-2; D might be TRBD1 (6 bases). The CDR3 covers 15 residues. Trimming removed 4 bases at V and 4 bases at J, with 13 bases between. CDR1 is MNHNS and CDR2 is SASEGT in the germline V gene. In DNA, the CDR3 is TGTGCCAGCAGTGTGGTCAGGGGATTCACCGGGGAGCTGTTTTTT. Protein: CASSVVRGFTGELFF.

In this sample, this clonotype turned up many times. V usage is TRBV2 and J usage is TRBJ1-5; D gene ambiguous. CDR3 length: 16 amino acids. Germline V gene sequence: CDR1 SNHLY, CDR2 FYNNEI. V was trimmed by 4 bases and J by 7 bases, leaving 20 bases between them. DNA of the CDR3: TGTGCCAGCAGTGCTAGTAAAAGGGATTTGAACCAGCCCCAGCATTTT. Its translation is CASSASKRDLNQPQHF. Combining the CDR3 with reference TRBV2 and TRBJ1-5 gives the whole variable domain EPEVTQTPSHQVTQMGQEVILRCVPISNHLYFYWYRQILGQKVEFLVSFYNNEISEKSEIFDDQFSVERPDGSNFTLKIRSTKLEDSAMYFCASSASKRDLNQPQHFGDGTRLSIL.

This clonotype has at least ten counts. The rearrangement uses TRBV7-9 and TRBJ2-3; D is perhaps TRBD1 or TRBD2 (6 bases each). Germline V gene data show CDR1 as SEHNR and CDR2 as FQNEAQ (reference sequence). Trimming took off 5 bases at V and 0 bases at J, with 12 bases between the two ends. The CDR3 is 15 residues long. Here the CDR3 reads CASSPGGSSTDTQYF. CDR3 in DNA: TGTGCCAGCAGCCCCGGGGGCTCCAGCACAGATACGCAGTATTTT.

This clonotype was counted at least ten times. The chain carries TRBV7-2 and TRBJ2-1; 7 bases map to TRBD1. Germline V gene data show CDR1 as SGHTA and CDR2 as FQGNSA. The ends lost 3 bases at V and 5 bases at J; junction bases unmatched: 7. The CDR3 is 15 residues long. CDR3 nucleotide sequence: TGTGCCAGCAGCTTCAAGGGGGCTTTCGACAATGAGCAGTTCTTC. This sequence encodes CASSFKGAFDNEQFF.

A note on this clonotype: Sequence at one end of the junction differs from germline and may be a read error. The chain couples TRBV5-6 to TRBJ2-3, with D tentatively TRBD1 or TRBD2 (5 bases each). The CDR3 loop spans 16 amino acids. The germline CDR1 and CDR2 sequences are SGHDT and YYEEEE. The CDR3 region is CAGSLIRVVGGDTQYF. The DNA of the CDR3 is TGTGCCGGCAGCTTAATTCGTGTGGTTGGGGGAGATACGCAGTATTTT.

This clonotype showed up many times. This rearrangement joins TRBV19 to TRBJ2-3, with 8 positions matching TRBD2. V shed 5 bases, J shed 11 bases, and the junction held 15 bases outside the gene matches. This CDR3 region has 15 residues. Looked up from germline, CDR1 is LNHDA and CDR2 is SQIVND (reference sequence). The CDR3 DNA reads TGTGCCAGTAGTCCTCGGGGGGGCCGCCCGTTCTTGCAGTATTTT. Its protein product is CASSPRGGRPFLQYF.

This clonotype has ten or more counts. The chain employs TRBV10-3 and TRBJ1-2; TRBD1 aligns across 7 bases. This CDR3 has 14 amino acids. The V segment lost 2 bases and the J segment 8 bases; nucleotides outside the gene matches: 8. Germline CDR1 reads ENHRY; CDR2 reads SYGVKD. CDR3 amino acids: CAISEGPQGRGYTF. In DNA form, the CDR3 reads TGTGCCATCAGTGAGGGCCCACAGGGGAGAGGCTACACCTTC.